This T cell receptor (beta chain) was profiled in a study of blood T cell repertoires in COVID-19. Looking at the study overall: COVID-19 samples collected from the United States, Italy and Spain covered acute and convalescent phases.

Germline V gives CDR1 SGHAT, CDR2 FQNNGV. This CDR3 is 17 amino acids long. Trimming pared 0 bases from V and 1 base from J, leaving 15 bases between. Here immunoSEQ multiplex PCR was the method, and the copy in TCRdb shows in-frame clones only, minus some. This table has hundreds of thousands of clones, over 75% appearing once. This receptor was obtained from a human donor in a cohort sampled during active COVID-19. The chain joins TRBV11-2 to TRBJ2-5; D is possibly TRBD1 (5 bases). Sequenced: peripheral blood. CDR3 bases: TGTGCCAGCAGCTTAGATCCTCCAGGGCTTGTCCAAGAGACCCAGTACTTC. Its translation is CASSLDPPGLVQETQYF.